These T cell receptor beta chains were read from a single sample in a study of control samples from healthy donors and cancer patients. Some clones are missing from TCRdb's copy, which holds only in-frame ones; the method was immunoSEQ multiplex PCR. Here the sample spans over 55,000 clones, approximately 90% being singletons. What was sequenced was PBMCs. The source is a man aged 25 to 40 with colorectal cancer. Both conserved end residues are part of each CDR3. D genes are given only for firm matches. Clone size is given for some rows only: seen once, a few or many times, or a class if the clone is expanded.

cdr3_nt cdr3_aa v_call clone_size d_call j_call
TGCGCCAGCAGCCTTCGGACAGGGGGCCTTTCTGGGGCCAACGTCCTGACTTTC CASSLRTGGLSGANVLTF TRBV5-1 - TRBD1 TRBJ2-6
TGTGCCAGCAGTGTCTTGATGGGGGGCTCCTCATACGAGCAGTACTTC CASSVLMGGSSYEQYF TRBV6-1 - - TRBJ2-7
TGTGCCTGGAGTGTAGGCGGCTATGGCTACACCTTC CAWSVGGYGYTF TRBV30 - - TRBJ1-2
TGCGCCAGCAGCCACCCGGGCTTCTCTGGAAACACCATATATTTT CASSHPGFSGNTIYF TRBV4-1 - - TRBJ1-3
TGTGCCAGTATGACGGAGCCCTCGAATGGCTACACCTTC CASMTEPSNGYTF TRBV19 - - TRBJ1-2
TGTGCCAGTAGTACCGCTCAGGGGGCTTACACTGAAGCTTTCTTT CASSTAQGAYTEAFF TRBV19 once TRBD1 TRBJ1-1
TGTGCCAGCAGCGTATTCTCGGGACAGGGGGCCTTGGGGGTCGAGCAGTTCTTC CASSVFSGQGALGVEQFF TRBV9 - TRBD1 TRBJ2-1
TGTGCCAGTAGTACCCGGGGGACGGACCTCTATGGCTACACCTTC CASSTRGTDLYGYTF TRBV19 once - TRBJ1-2
TGTGCCAGCAGCTTGGGGGACAGACCGAACACCGGGGAGCTGTTTTTT CASSLGDRPNTGELFF TRBV5-4 - TRBD1 TRBJ2-2
TGTGCCAGCAGTTACGGGCCAGGGACGGAAGAGACCCAGTACTTC CASSYGPGTEETQYF TRBV6-5 - - TRBJ2-5
TGTGCCAGCAGTTACTCCCGGGACAGTGCTAACTATGGCTACACCTTC CASSYSRDSANYGYTF TRBV6-6 - TRBD1 TRBJ1-2
TGTGCCAGCAGTCGCACCGGGGAGCTGTTTTTT CASSRTGELFF TRBV12-3/TRBV12-4 - - TRBJ2-2
TGCGCCAGCAGCGCCGGGACAGGGGGCTTAATGAATGAGCAGTTCTTC CASSAGTGGLMNEQFF TRBV5-1 - TRBD1 TRBJ2-1
TGTGCCAGCAGCTTAACCACAGGGGGAGACACCGGGGAGCTGTTTTTT CASSLTTGGDTGELFF TRBV11-2 - TRBD1 TRBJ2-2
TGTGCCAGCAGCTTGGAGACAGCCTCCTACGAGCAGTACTTC CASSLETASYEQYF TRBV7-9 - - TRBJ2-7
TGCAGCGTCCGAGCAAGACAGGGCGTAGGGTACACCTTC CSVRARQGVGYTF TRBV29-1 - TRBD1 TRBJ1-2
TGTGCCAGCAGCTTGGGGACAGGGGAGAACAATCAGCCCCAGCATTTT CASSLGTGENNQPQHF TRBV5-6 - TRBD1 TRBJ1-5
TGCGCCAGCAGCCAAGAGGGGCATCCCTCGGGCTATGGCTACACCTTC CASSQEGHPSGYGYTF TRBV4-3 - - TRBJ1-2
TGTGCCAGTGCCACGGGGGGCGGGGGTTCCTACAATGAGCAGTTCTTC CASATGGGGSYNEQFF TRBV19 - - TRBJ2-1
TGTGCCAGCAGTTCTCGACAGGGCCTGGATCAGCCCCAGCATTTT CASSSRQGLDQPQHF TRBV2 - TRBD1 TRBJ1-5
TGTGCCAGCTCACCGGGGACATTCGACACAGGGGAGCTGTTTTTT CASSPGTFDTGELFF TRBV18 - - TRBJ2-2
TGTGCCAGCAGCTTAAACTCGGACACTGAAGCTTTCTTT CASSLNSDTEAFF TRBV7-9 - - TRBJ1-1
TGTGCCATCAGTGAGACACAGGGCTACGAGCAGTACTTC CAISETQGYEQYF TRBV10-3 - - TRBJ2-7
TGTGCCAGCAGCGTTGACAGCTACTATGGCTACACCTTC CASSVDSYYGYTF TRBV9 few - TRBJ1-2
TGTGCCAGCAGTTACTCGACGGGACAGATCTATGGCTACACCTTC CASSYSTGQIYGYTF TRBV6-5 - TRBD1 TRBJ1-2